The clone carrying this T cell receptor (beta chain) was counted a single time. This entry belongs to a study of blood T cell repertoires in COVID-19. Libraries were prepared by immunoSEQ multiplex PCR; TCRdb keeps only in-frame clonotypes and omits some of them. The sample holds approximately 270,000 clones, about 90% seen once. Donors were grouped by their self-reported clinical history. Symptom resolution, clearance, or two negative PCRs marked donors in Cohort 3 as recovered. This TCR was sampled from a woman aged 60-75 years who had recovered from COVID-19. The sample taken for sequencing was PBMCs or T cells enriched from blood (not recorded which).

CDR3 region: CAWSRQGGYEQYF. The CDR3 nucleotides read TGTGCCTGGAGTCGCCAGGGGGGTTACGAGCAGTACTTC. The chain combines TRBV30 with TRBJ2-7, with D perhaps TRBD1 (7 bases). V was cut by 2 bases and J by 4 bases, with 12 bases left in between. Looked up from germline, CDR1 is GTSNPN and CDR2 is SVGIG (reference sequence). The CDR3 runs 13 residues.